These 20 T cell receptor beta chains were all obtained from the same sample, sequenced in a study of T-cell reconstitution after alpha-beta-depleted transplantation in children. Unique molecular identifiers featured in how the TCRbeta library was prepared. Using its own MiXCR run on the PCR reads, TCRdb lists one record per CDR3 protein. The repertoire holds a few hundred thousand distinct CDR3 sequences, with 10% to 15% as singletons. Sample: PBMCs, mostly from graft donor cells, taken 360 days after TCRalphabeta/CD19-depleted stem cell transplant. The receptors come from a male patient aged 10 to 17 who had a stem cell transplant for acute myeloid leukemia, so the T cells may come from the graft donor.

This clonotype was counted only a few times. J is TRBJ2-1 and V is TRBV12-3 or TRBV12-4, with 16 bases fitting TRBD2. V shed 7 bases and J 15 bases; nucleotides not matched to a gene: 15. CDR3 length: 16 residues. The CDR3 loop reads CASTGGLAGGPGYLFF. In DNA form, the CDR3 reads TGTGCCAGCACCGGGGGACTAGCGGGAGGGCCGGGTTATCTGTTCTTC.

This clonotype was counted a few times. The chain recombines TRBV7-2 with TRBJ2-2; 7 bases align to TRBD2. This CDR3 spans 13 amino acids. The germline CDR1 and CDR2 sequences are SGHTA and FQGNSA. V dropped 8 bases and J dropped 6; count of bases not matched to a gene: 6. This chain's CDR3 is CASGRAFAGELFF. CDR3 sequence (DNA): TGTGCCAGCGGGAGGGCCTTCGCCGGGGAGCTGTTTTTT.

J is TRBJ2-1 and V is TRBV19; 9 nucleotides agree with TRBD2. The germline V gene encodes CDR1 LNHDA and CDR2 SQIVND (reference sequence). With 5 bases clipped from V and 6 bases from J, the junction kept 11 bases outside the gene matches. This CDR3 is built from 16 residues. As DNA, the CDR3 is TGTGCCAGTAGTTTCTTAGCGGGAGTAATAGGCAATGAGCAGTTCTTC. Translation gives CASSFLAGVIGNEQFF. Supplemented by reference TRBV19 and TRBJ2-1, the full variable domain reads DGGITQSPKYLFRKEGQNVTLSCEQNLNHDAMYWYRQDPGQGLRLIYYSQIVNDFQKGDIAEGYSVSREKKESFPLTVTSAQKNPTAFYLCASSFLAGVIGNEQFFGPGTRLTVL.

This clonotype showed up just a few times. This chain links TRBV7-2 with TRBJ2-7; D gene ambiguous. Trimming left V 5 bases short and J 3 bases short, with 11 bases between. Germline V gene sequence: CDR1 SGHTA, CDR2 FQGNSA. This CDR3 spans 13 amino acids. The chain's CDR3 is CASSPHRIYEQYF. CDR3 in DNA: TGTGCCAGCAGCCCCCATCGGATCTACGAGCAGTACTTC.

This clonotype was counted only a few times. The J gene is TRBJ1-1, the V gene TRBV6-1; 7 bases match TRBD1. Germline lookup yields CDR1 MNHNS and CDR2 SASEGT. V gave up 7 bases and J gave up 8 bases; unmatched junction bases: 13. The CDR3 is 14 residues long. CDR3 amino acids: CASTAPGQQLEAFF. The CDR3 DNA follows: TGTGCCAGCACTGCCCCGGGACAGCAATTAGAAGCTTTCTTT.

This clonotype was recorded a few times. This CDR3 is CSAIRHYGYTF. As DNA, the CDR3 is TGCAGTGCTATTAGGCACTATGGCTACACCTTC. The J gene is TRBJ1-2, the V gene TRBV20-1; D not resolved. Germline assignment: CDR1 DFQATT and CDR2 SNEGSKA (reference sequence). Trimming took 4 bases from V and 3 from J, leaving 6 bases between them. The CDR3 loop spans 11 amino acids.

This clonotype has a count of ten or more. The chain joins TRBV5-6 to TRBJ2-5, with a possible D match to TRBD1 (6 bases). The CDR3 covers 14 residues. Germline assignment: CDR1 SGHDT and CDR2 YYEEEE. The germline V and J ends were trimmed by 4 bases and 1 base, with 11 bases remaining between them. The chain's CDR3 is CASSPQGRQETQYF. Here the CDR3 DNA reads TGTGCCAGCAGCCCCCAGGGGCGCCAAGAGACCCAGTACTTC. The full variable domain, completed using reference TRBV5-6 and TRBJ2-5, is DAGVTQSPTHLIKTRGQQVTLRCSPKSGHDTVSWYQQALGQGPQFIFQYYEEEERQRGNFPDRFSGHQFPNYSSELNVNALLLGDSALYLCASSPQGRQETQYFGPGTRLLVL.

A few counts support this clonotype. V usage is TRBV20-1 and J usage is TRBJ1-1, with D hard to call. Trimming shortened V by 5 bases and J by 10 bases, and 14 bases separated the two germline ends. This CDR3 region has 11 residues. CDR1 is DFQATT and CDR2 is SNEGSKA in the germline V gene (reference sequence). CDR3 loop: CSAPYGSGAFF. In nucleotides, the CDR3 is TGCAGTGCTCCTTACGGGTCGGGAGCTTTCTTT.

As DNA, the CDR3 is TGTGCCAGCAGTGAAGCTCCCCCAACTAGCACCGGGGCCAACGTCCTGACTTTC. This translates into CASSEAPPTSTGANVLTF. This rearrangement joins TRBV2 to TRBJ2-6, with D possibly matching TRBD2 (6 bases). CDR1 and CDR2 from the germline V gene are SNHLY and FYNNEI. The CDR3 runs to 18 residues. V was clipped by 0 bases and J by 4 bases, with 16 bases between them.

This clonotype was counted a few times. The chain couples TRBV28 to TRBJ2-1, with 9 bases fitting TRBD2. The V gene's germline CDR1 is MDHEN and CDR2 SYDVKM. The CDR3 is 16 amino acids. V gave up 5 bases and J gave up 7 bases; unmatched junction bases: 12. CDR3 in amino acids: CASSPLAGGPLNEQFF. As DNA, the CDR3 is TGTGCCAGCAGTCCACTGGCGGGAGGGCCTTTAAATGAGCAGTTCTTC. The variable domain in full, with the rest retrieved from reference TRBV28 and TRBJ2-1, is DVKVTQSSRYLVKRTGEKVFLECVQDMDHENMFWYRQDPGLGLRLIYFSYDVKMKEKGDIPEGYSVSREKKERFSLILESASTNQTSMYLCASSPLAGGPLNEQFFGPGTRLTVL.

This clonotype appeared a few times. The chain has TRBV5-1 and TRBJ2-1; 8 bases map to TRBD2. J was trimmed by 2 bases and V by 7 bases; bases with no gene match: 8. The CDR3 totals 15 residues. Germline values: CDR1 SGHRS, CDR2 YFSETQ. CDR3 region: CASGSGTRPYNEQFF. The CDR3 DNA reads as TGCGCCAGCGGATCCGGGACTAGACCCTACAATGAGCAGTTCTTC.

This chain links TRBV5-4 with TRBJ2-2, with a possible D match to TRBD2 (5 bases). In germline, CDR1 is SGHNT, CDR2 YYREEE (reference sequence). This CDR3 is built from 18 residues. The V end lost 0 bases, the J end lost 2 bases, and 17 bases lay between the germline ends. CDR3 residues: CASSLGTWVARNTGELFF. The DNA for the CDR3 is TGTGCCAGCAGCTTGGGAACGTGGGTAGCGAGAAACACCGGGGAGCTGTTTTTT.

This clonotype was seen ten or more times. The rearrangement joins TRBV7-2 to TRBJ1-3; 7 positions agree with TRBD1. Trimming at V came to 5 bases and at J to 3 bases, leaving 10 bases not matched to a gene. From germline, CDR1 is SGHTA and CDR2 FQGNSA. The CDR3 length is 16 residues. CDR3 sequence reads: CASSHRDRARGNTIYF. DNA of the CDR3: TGTGCCAGCAGCCATCGAGACAGGGCTCGTGGAAACACCATATATTTT.

This clonotype was seen a handful of times. This chain joins TRBV10-3 and TRBJ2-7; D is uncertain. Germline V gene data show CDR1 as ENHRY and CDR2 as SYGVKD. The CDR3 runs to 13 residues. The V end lost 5 bases, the J end lost 2 bases, and 10 bases lay between the germline ends. In nucleotides, the CDR3 is TGTGCCATCAGTCTCAGGTCGACCTACGAGCAGTACTTC. Amino acid sequence: CAISLRSTYEQYF.

The table lists this clonotype with many counts. The chain is built from TRBV5-1 and TRBJ2-3; 8 bases map to TRBD2. The CDR3 has 16 amino acids. J gave up 0 bases and V 1 base, and 4 bases lay outside the gene matches. The germline V gene encodes CDR1 SGHRS and CDR2 YFSETQ. The CDR3 nucleotides are TGCGCCAGCAGCTTGCGGACTAGCCGTAGCACAGATACGCAGTATTTT. As protein: CASSLRTSRSTDTQYF.

V gene TRBV11-1 combines with J gene TRBJ2-3, with TRBD1 matching over 11 bases. The CDR3 length is 19 residues. The V segment lost 4 bases and the J segment 4 bases; nucleotides outside the gene matches: 16. The germline V gene encodes CDR1 SGHAT and CDR2 FQDESV (reference sequence). CDR3 coding DNA: TGTGCCAGCAGCTCTAATCCCGTAGGACAGGGGGCGGTCGCAGATACGCAGTATTTT. The encoded protein is CASSSNPVGQGAVADTQYF. The full variable domain, with the rest looked up from reference TRBV11-1 and TRBJ2-3, is EAEVAQSPRYKITEKSQAVAFWCDPISGHATLYWYRQILGQGPELLVQFQDESVVDDSQLPKDRFSAERLKGVDSTLKIQPAELGDSAMYLCASSSNPVGQGAVADTQYFGPGTRLTVL.

There are many counts of this clonotype. The chain couples TRBV29-1 to TRBJ2-2; no definite D call. CDR1 SQVTM and CDR2 ANQGSEA come from the germline V gene. V gave up 7 bases and J gave up 1 base, with 13 bases separating them. The CDR3 runs to 14 residues. CDR3 nucleotides: TGCAGCGCTCGAGACGGCCAGAACACCGGGGAGCTGTTTTTT. Encoded protein: CSARDGQNTGELFF.

This clonotype has only a few counts. The chain couples TRBV4-3 to TRBJ2-1; the match to TRBD2 covers 7 bases. V lost 2 bases to trimming and J lost 6 bases; unmatched junction nucleotides: 4. Germline V gene lookup returns CDR1 LGHNA and CDR2 YSLEER. This CDR3 comprises 14 residues. CDR3 sequence (DNA): TGCGCCAGCAGCCAACGGACTAGTTTCAATGAGCAGTTCTTC. Translated, it gives CASSQRTSFNEQFF.

The chain uses TRBV4-3 and TRBJ2-7, with TRBD1 matching 7 bases. The CDR3 is 16 residues long. The germline V gene encodes CDR1 LGHNA and CDR2 YSLEER. J was trimmed by 2 bases and V by 4 bases; bases with no gene match: 11. CDR3 nucleotide sequence: TGCGCCAGCAGCCTGACGACCACAGGGGACCCCTACGAGCAGTACTTC. Its translation: CASSLTTTGDPYEQYF.

This clonotype occurred many times. The chain combines TRBV29-1 with TRBJ1-1, with D possibly matching TRBD1 (5 bases). There are 13 residues in the CDR3. Trimming stripped 1 base from V and 6 bases from J, with 12 bases between. Germline assignment: CDR1 SQVTM and CDR2 ANQGSEA. The CDR3 DNA reads as TGCAGCGTTGAAGTCCGCTTGGGGGCTGAAGCTTTCTTT. Its translation is CSVEVRLGAEAFF. Full variable domain (remainder filled in from reference TRBV29-1 and TRBJ1-1): SAVISQKPSRDICQRGTSLTIQCQVDSQVTMMFWYRQQPGQSLTLIATANQGSEATYESGFVIDKFPISRPNLTFSTLTVSNMSPEDSSIYLCSVEVRLGAEAFFGQGTRLTVV.